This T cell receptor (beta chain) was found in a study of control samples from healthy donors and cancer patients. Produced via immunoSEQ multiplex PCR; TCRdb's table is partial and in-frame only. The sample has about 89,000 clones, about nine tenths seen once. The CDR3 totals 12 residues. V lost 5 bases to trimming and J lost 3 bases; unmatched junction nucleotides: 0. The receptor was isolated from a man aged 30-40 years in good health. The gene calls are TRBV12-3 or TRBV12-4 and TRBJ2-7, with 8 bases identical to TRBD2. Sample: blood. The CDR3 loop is CASSSGGYEQYF. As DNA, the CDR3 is TGTGCCAGCAGTAGCGGGGGCTACGAGCAGTACTTC.